What follows is one TCR beta chain and its context. Its antigen is still unknown. These data originate in a study of cytomegalovirus exposure and HLA in healthy donors. Only in-frame clones appear in the TCRdb table, and some are missing; sequencing was by immunoSEQ multiplex PCR. The sample lists 200,000 or so clones; about 93% were seen once. Per germline, CDR1 KGHSH and CDR2 LQKENI. CDR3 length: 13 residues. V lost 6 bases and J lost 8, with 16 bases in between. An approximately 130-subject validation cohort, separate from the 666-subject first cohort, supplied the donors. Study results and limitations: Most TCR sequences showed up rarely, but some public TCRs showed up in many donors. The classifier reportedly diagnosed cytomegalovirus status with high sensitivity and specificity. Subsequent analysis revealed that first-cohort TCR clusters tended to co-occur in the 90 to 150 validation repertoires.

Material for sequencing was PBMCs. The gene calls are TRBV18 and TRBJ1-2, with D possibly matching TRBD1 (5 bases). The TCR was taken from a young woman in good health and CMV-seronegative. The CDR3 loop reads CASSPETVGGYTF. DNA of the CDR3: TGTGCCAGCTCCCCAGAGACAGTTGGGGGCTACACCTTC.